A selection of T cell receptor beta chains follows, all from one sample in a study of vaccination effects on CD4 cells after COVID-19. Which antigens these TCRs recognize remains unknown. Method: immunoSEQ multiplex PCR; TCRdb's copy keeps in-frame clones and lacks some. The sample shows about 15,000 clones, more than 60% of them seen only once. The sequencing used CD4+ T cells from PBMCs cultured with HCoV-NL63 spike peptides, collected after COVID-19 vaccination. These receptors were obtained from a human donor who received a COVID-19 vaccine. Each CDR3 is given with its conserved first and last residue. The D gene is left open where the match is weak. Some rows mark clone size as missing; the rest say once, few, many or name a class of expanded clone.

TRBD1	13	.	TRBV15	TRBJ2-7	CATSRGDSYEQYF	TGTGCCACCAGCAGAGGGGACAGCTACGAGCAGTACTTC
.	14	.	TRBV2	TRBJ2-7	CAGKVQGPGYEQYF	TGTGCCGGGAAGGTACAGGGTCCTGGCTACGAGCAGTACTTC
.	14	.	TRBV4-1	TRBJ1-2	CASSQQGSGEGYTF	TGCGCCAGCAGCCAACAGGGTTCAGGGGAAGGCTACACCTTC
.	14	.	TRBV20-1	TRBJ2-7	CSASGLGSPYEQYF	TGCAGTGCTAGTGGACTGGGCAGCCCCTACGAGCAGTACTTC
.	12	.	TRBV5-1	TRBJ2-2	CASNGDTGELFF	TGCGCCAGCAATGGCGACACCGGGGAGCTGTTTTTT
.	12	.	TRBV7-3	TRBJ2-2	CASSLDTGELFF	TGTGCCAGCAGCTTAGACACCGGGGAGCTGTTTTTT
TRBD1	15	.	TRBV25-1	TRBJ2-2	CASSRTGADTGELFF	TGTGCCAGCAGCCGCACAGGGGCGGACACCGGGGAGCTGTTTTTT
.	19	.	TRBV5-5	TRBJ1-4	CASSLGVTRLTGGAEKLFF	TGTGCCAGCAGCTTGGGGGTAACGCGGCTTACAGGAGGGGCTGAAAAACTGTTTTTT
TRBD1	19	.	TRBV14	TRBJ2-4	CASSQDFQRQGSTKNIQYF	TGTGCCAGCAGCCAAGATTTTCAGAGACAGGGTTCGACCAAAAACATTCAGTACTTC
.	12	few	TRBV25-1	TRBJ1-1	CASSDGSTEAFF	TGTGCCAGCAGCGACGGAAGCACTGAAGCTTTCTTT
.	14	.	TRBV20-1	TRBJ1-1	CSASTTRRDTEAFF	TGCAGTGCTAGTACGACCCGGAGGGACACTGAAGCTTTCTTT